This TCR beta chain was captured by sequencing in a study of cytomegalovirus exposure and HLA in healthy donors. Study-level findings and limits: Cytomegalovirus-associated status was assigned to about 180 TCR beta chains.

The data were produced by immunoSEQ multiplex PCR, yet TCRdb's version contains in-frame clones alone and is incomplete. The top ten clones hold 1.4% to 1.5% of a sample with some 140,000 clones, roughly 81% of them seen once. The germline CDR1 and CDR2 sequences are SNHLY and FYNNEI. The CDR3 contains 13 residues. Between the trimmed V and J ends, which lost 6 bases and 4 bases, there was a span of 12 bases. Separate from the approximately 670-subject first cohort, the roughly 120-subject validation cohort was the one that the donors belonged to. A few counts support this clone. Its antigen is still unknown.

Specimen: PBMCs. The V gene is TRBV2, the J gene TRBJ1-2, with a weak D call TRBD1 (6 bases). The TCR sequence derives from a woman in her 30s in good health and CMV-seronegative. The CDR3 sequence: CASRQGPTYGYTF. The CDR3 bases are TGTGCCAGCAGGCAGGGGCCCACCTATGGCTACACCTTC. Filled out from reference TRBV2 and TRBJ1-2, the complete variable domain reads EPEVTQTPSHQVTQMGQEVILRCVPISNHLYFYWYRQILGQKVEFLVSFYNNEISEKSEIFDDQFSVERPDGSNFTLKIRSTKLEDSAMYFCASRQGPTYGYTFGSGTRLTVV.